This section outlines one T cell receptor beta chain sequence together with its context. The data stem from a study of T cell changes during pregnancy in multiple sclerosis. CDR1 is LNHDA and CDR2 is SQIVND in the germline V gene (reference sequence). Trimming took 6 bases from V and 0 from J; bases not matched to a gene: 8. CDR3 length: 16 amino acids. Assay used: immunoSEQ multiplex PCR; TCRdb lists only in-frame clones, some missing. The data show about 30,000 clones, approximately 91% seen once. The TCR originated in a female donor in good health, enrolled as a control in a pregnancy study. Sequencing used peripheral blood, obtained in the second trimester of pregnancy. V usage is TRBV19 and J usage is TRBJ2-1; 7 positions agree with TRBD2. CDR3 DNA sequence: TGTGCCAGTAGGACTCTCTCGGGGGGCTCCTACAATGAGCAGTTCTTC. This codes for CASRTLSGGSYNEQFF.